This TCR beta chain is from a study of blood T cells in healthy people across ages (dated by TCRdb to between 2014 and 2017). Context from the whole study: In model experiments, template switching captured roughly one uniquely barcoded TCR beta cDNA molecule for every two T cells. Donors of different ages were randomly distributed across sequencing lanes to avoid experimental bias. Donors were grouped into four age groups: young (average roughly 16 years), middle-aged (over 35), aged (62) and long-lived (approximately 81). For two donors (one aged 18 to 29 and one aged 80 or older), the study analyzed two additional independent replicas of 1 million unique cDNA reads from the same blood draw. The study measured age-related changes in TCR beta repertoire diversity using deep sequencing normalized with unique cDNA molecular identifiers. Overall study results and their limits: Estimates of total diversity based on one million sequenced T cells were regarded as lower bounds and as underestimates. Compared with the aged group, the long-lived group had more naive CD4+ T cells, fewer expanded clones and increased TCR diversity, a pattern suggesting age selection. Bulk unsorted PBMC profiling prevented conclusive comparison of naive and antigen-experienced compartments. There was a strong correlation between observed TCR beta diversity and the percentage of naive T cells measured by flow cytometry. Because donor CMV infection status was unknown, age-related changes in expanded clonotypes were potentially confounded. Observed TCR beta diversity per million T cells fell roughly linearly with age, and a significant reduction was already apparent by age roughly 40.

Per the germline V gene, SGHRS is the CDR1 and YFSETQ is the CDR2. The junction shows trimming of 0 bases on V and 2 bases on J, and the gene matches do not reach 10 bases of it. From its cysteine to its phenylalanine, the CDR3 spans 17 amino acids. Only the CDR3 DNA stays, 51 bases, in frame from base 1. Donors were a few dozen systemically healthy Caucasian individuals from Russia aged 6 to 90 years. Each donor gave ten milliliters of peripheral blood, collected into EDTA-treated Vacutainer tubes. Ficoll-Paque density-gradient centrifugation was used to isolate PBMCs, with at least 7 million per sample. Total RNA, at least 6 micrograms per sample, was extracted from PBMCs with Trizol reagent. For every donor, an aliquot of PBMCs went through flow cytometry to measure the percentages of naive CD45RAhigh/CD27high T cells. This clonotype was seen only a few times. Its antigen specificity is not known. Per-nucleotide qualities are absent, and no much larger clonotype sits a single base away.

Library creation used 5' RACE. The sample was run on an Illumina HiSeq 2500. A second PCR of roughly 7 to 12 cycles was run with a J-beta primer mix and a sample-barcoded 5' primer. A template-switch 5' adaptor carrying 12 random nucleotides introduced a unique molecular identifier onto each TCR beta cDNA molecule. At least 2.5 million CDR3-containing paired-end reads were obtained from each sample. First-strand cDNA synthesis was performed from all RNA using the Mint cDNA synthesis kit, with priming by a TRBC-specific oligonucleotide. All cDNA was treated with uracil-DNA glycosylase and then went through a first 18-cycle PCR with the universal primers M1SS and BC2_uni_R. In the source study's methods: For normalization, 1 million high-quality reads were randomly selected from each sample, with every read carrying a distinct molecular identifier. Instead of being binned into consensus sequences, reads that shared molecular identifiers were thrown out. MiTCR, set to a Q25 quality threshold and the strictest error-elimination algorithm, was used for CDR3 identification, clonotype clustering and error correction. A nonparametric unseen species model with Euler transformation was used to estimate a lower bound on total TCR beta diversity. Using fastp trimming at Q25 and MiXCR clonotype assembly, TCRdb reanalyzed the public sequencing data and kept in-frame beta chains. Every entry covers one CDR3 protein and lists the most common genes and DNA from its rows. V and J calls and clone size were set by TCRdb, not the authors. Counted in this sample were about 630,000 distinct CDR3 sequences; over 20% of them appeared once. The ten most abundant clones make up roughly 3.4% of the sample.

Recombination linked TRBV5-1 to TRBJ2-5; a stretch of 7 junction bases matches TRBD2. Sequencing was performed on blood. The sequence derives from a man between 65 and 80 years old in good health. The DNA sequence reads TGCGCCAGCAGCTTGGCCAAGTGGGAGGGCCGTCAAGAGACCCAGTACTTC. Protein translation: CASSLAKWEGRQETQYF.